A selection of T cell receptor beta chains follows, all from one sample in a study of regulatory T cells in long-lasting Graves disease. TCRdb redid the calling of the multiplex PCR reads with MiXCR, one entry per CDR3 protein. The sample has about 450,000 distinct CDR3 sequences, less than 20% seen once; the top ten hold about 11%. These data are also associated with another study on T cells in Graves' hyperthyroidism and ophthalmopathy.

The sequenced sample was peripheral blood mononuclear cells (PBMCs), obtained at new diagnosis, from a patient treated with antithyroid drugs. Receptor source: a woman between 25 and 40 years old with Graves disease. The CDR3 runs from the conserved cysteine through the conserved F or W. A D gene is named only where the DNA matches it firmly. Only part of the rows carry a size: once, few, many, or a class if the clone is expanded.

D: TRBD1; V: TRBV28; size: many; J: TRBJ1-6; DNA: TGTGCCAGCAGTTCGGACAGGGTCACTTCACCCCTCCACTTT; CDR3: CASSSDRVTSPLHF
D: TRBD1; V: TRBV5-8; size: few; J: TRBJ1-6; DNA: TGTGCCAGCAGCTTGGATCGGACAGGAACAAGCTCCTATAATTCACCCCTCCACTTT; CDR3: CASSLDRTGTSSYNSPLHF
D: NA; V: TRBV27; size: many; J: TRBJ2-1; DNA: TGTGCCAGCAGTCCCCCGGGACTCGACATGTACGTAAAGCAGTTCTTC; CDR3: CASSPPGLDMYVKQFF
D: TRBD1; V: TRBV5-1; size: many; J: TRBJ1-1; DNA: TGCGCCAGCGGCTGGACAGGGTCTACGAACACTGAAGCTTTCTTT; CDR3: CASGWTGSTNTEAFF
D: NA; V: TRBV15; size: few; J: TRBJ2-7; DNA: TGTGCCACCAGCAGAGATGGGTTACAGCTAATCTTTTTTTCCTACGAGCAGTACTTC; CDR3: CATSRDGLQLIFFSYEQYF
D: NA; V: TRBV19; size: NA; J: TRBJ2-1; DNA: TGTGCCAGTAGTACGCAGCTAGCGTACAATGAGCAGTTCTTC; CDR3: CASSTQLAYNEQFF
D: NA; V: TRBV15; size: NA; J: TRBJ2-3; DNA: TGTGCCACCAGCGGGAGCACCAGGATTACAGATACGCAGTATTTT; CDR3: CATSGSTRITDTQYF
D: NA; V: TRBV28; size: few; J: TRBJ1-4; DNA: TGTGCCAGCAGTTTGATACAGGCTAGCGAAAAACTGTTTTTT; CDR3: CASSLIQASEKLFF
D: NA; V: TRBV11-2; size: many; J: TRBJ2-1; DNA: TGTGCCAGCCGGGGCGCGTCAAGCCCGGGTGAGCAGTTCTTC; CDR3: CASRGASSPGEQFF
D: NA; V: TRBV2; size: many; J: TRBJ2-4; DNA: TGTGCCAGCACTGGATCGGACATTCAGTACTTC; CDR3: CASTGSDIQYF
D: NA; V: TRBV5-5; size: many; J: TRBJ1-2; DNA: TGTGCCAGCAGCCTTCAGGTGGTTTATGGCTACACCTTC; CDR3: CASSLQVVYGYTF
D: TRBD1; V: TRBV7-9; size: few; J: TRBJ2-7; DNA: TGTGCCAGCAGCCCGCTTGGGGACAGGCCCGAGCAGTACTTC; CDR3: CASSPLGDRPEQYF
D: NA; V: TRBV29-1; size: NA; J: TRBJ1-1; DNA: TGCAGCCAAGGGGTAAACACTGAAGCTTTCTTT; CDR3: CSQGVNTEAFF
D: TRBD1; V: TRBV5-5; size: many; J: TRBJ2-7; DNA: TGTGCCAGCAGCTTGGCCTCAGGACAGGGCCTCACCTACGAGCAGTACTTC; CDR3: CASSLASGQGLTYEQYF
D: NA; V: TRBV3-1; size: few; J: TRBJ1-3; DNA: TGTGCCAGCAGCCACAGCTTACTTGGATACACCATATATTTT; CDR3: CASSHSLLGYTIYF
D: TRBD1; V: TRBV30; size: many; J: TRBJ1-2; DNA: TGTGCCTGGAGCCGGACAGGAGGTTTCTATGGCTACACCTTC; CDR3: CAWSRTGGFYGYTF
D: NA; V: TRBV6-5; size: NA; J: TRBJ2-6; DNA: TGTGCCAGCAGTTATCCGAGTGACAAGAGCTCTGGGGCCAACGTCCTGACTTTC; CDR3: CASSYPSDKSSGANVLTF
D: NA; V: TRBV6-2/TRBV6-3; size: many; J: TRBJ2-1; DNA: TGTGCCAGCAGTTACCCGGCGACGACCAGCGGCAATGAGCAGTTCTTC; CDR3: CASSYPATTSGNEQFF
D: TRBD1; V: TRBV5-6; size: NA; J: TRBJ1-1; DNA: TGTGCCAGCAGCCCGTCCCGGGACAGGGGCTACACTGAAGCTTTCTTT; CDR3: CASSPSRDRGYTEAFF
D: TRBD2; V: TRBV7-9; size: few; J: TRBJ2-1; DNA: TGTGCCAGCAGCTTAGCGGGACTAGGACAGTTCTTC; CDR3: CASSLAGLGQFF
D: NA; V: TRBV20-1; size: NA; J: TRBJ1-4; DNA: TGCAGTGCTAGGGGCTCAGGAGGCGGTGAAGAACTGTTTTTT; CDR3: CSARGSGGGEELFF
D: NA; V: TRBV5-1; size: many; J: TRBJ2-3; DNA: TGCGCCAGCAGCTTCAGTGGGGCTAGCACAGATACGCAGTATTTT; CDR3: CASSFSGASTDTQYF
D: NA; V: TRBV6-2/TRBV6-3; size: many; J: TRBJ2-5; DNA: TGTGCCAGCAGTGAGACATCGTTGGAGACCCAGTACTTC; CDR3: CASSETSLETQYF
D: NA; V: TRBV25-1; size: NA; J: TRBJ2-7; DNA: TGTGCCAGCAAGGGAATACACGAGCAGTACTTC; CDR3: CASKGIHEQYF
D: TRBD2; V: TRBV28; size: NA; J: TRBJ2-7; DNA: TGTGCCAGCAGGGCTAGCGGGAGGGCCCACGAGCAGTACTTC; CDR3: CASRASGRAHEQYF
D: TRBD2; V: TRBV5-8; size: many; J: TRBJ2-1; DNA: TGTGCCAGCAGCGTACCCAGGACTAGCGGGAGCCATGAGCAGTTCTTC; CDR3: CASSVPRTSGSHEQFF
D: TRBD2; V: TRBV20-1; size: many; J: TRBJ2-3; DNA: TGCAGTGCTGGCCAGACTAGCGGGAGCTCAGATACGCAGTATTTT; CDR3: CSAGQTSGSSDTQYF
D: NA; V: TRBV10-3; size: NA; J: TRBJ2-3; DNA: TGTGCCATCATGGGGGAACCTAGCACAGATACGCAGTATTTT; CDR3: CAIMGEPSTDTQYF
D: NA; V: TRBV7-9; size: many; J: TRBJ2-3; DNA: TGTGCCAGCAGCTTAGGCACTGGCGTCACAGATACGCAGTATTTT; CDR3: CASSLGTGVTDTQYF
D: NA; V: TRBV10-3; size: few; J: TRBJ2-5; DNA: TGTGCCGTCGGAGGAGCGCCGGAGACCCAGTACTTC; CDR3: CAVGGAPETQYF
D: TRBD2; V: TRBV3-1; size: many; J: TRBJ2-7; DNA: TGTGCCAGCAGCCAGAAGGGACTAGCTCTCGGGTCCTACGAGCAGTACTTC; CDR3: CASSQKGLALGSYEQYF
D: NA; V: TRBV11-2; size: many; J: TRBJ2-7; DNA: TGTGCCAGCAGCTTAGTTCAGGACTCCTACGAGCAGTACTTC; CDR3: CASSLVQDSYEQYF
D: TRBD1; V: TRBV11-2; size: many; J: TRBJ2-5; DNA: TGTGCCAGCAGCTTAGTGGGACAGTCACAAGAGACCCAGTACTTC; CDR3: CASSLVGQSQETQYF
D: TRBD1; V: TRBV28; size: many; J: TRBJ1-2; DNA: TGTGCCAGCAGCGAGGGACAGGATGGCTACACCTTC; CDR3: CASSEGQDGYTF
D: TRBD1; V: TRBV19; size: few; J: TRBJ1-5; DNA: TGTGCCAGTACCAAACTCCCGGGACAGAGCAATCAGCCCCAGCATTTT; CDR3: CASTKLPGQSNQPQHF
D: NA; V: TRBV15; size: NA; J: TRBJ1-2; DNA: TGTGCCACCAGCGCCGGTCCCGCTAACTATGGCTACACCTTC; CDR3: CATSAGPANYGYTF
D: TRBD1; V: TRBV28; size: many; J: TRBJ1-2; DNA: TGTGCCAGCAGGGTAGGGACAGGGCCCAACTATGGCTACACCTTC; CDR3: CASRVGTGPNYGYTF
D: NA; V: TRBV7-9; size: few; J: TRBJ2-1; DNA: TGTGCCGGCACCCGGGAGCGGGCCTACAATGAGCAGTTCTTC; CDR3: CAGTRERAYNEQFF
D: NA; V: TRBV3-1; size: many; J: TRBJ2-3; DNA: TGTGCCAGCAGCCAAGGCGGCACAGATACGCAGTATTTT; CDR3: CASSQGGTDTQYF
D: NA; V: TRBV4-3; size: few; J: TRBJ2-3; DNA: TGCGCCAGCAGCCAAGATCCGCTCCCGGGGACAGATACGCAGTATTTT; CDR3: CASSQDPLPGTDTQYF
D: TRBD1; V: TRBV5-8; size: NA; J: TRBJ2-5; DNA: TGCGCCAGCAGCGAGGGGGACAGGGCGAAAGAGACCCAGTACTTC; CDR3: CASSEGDRAKETQYF
D: TRBD1; V: TRBV4-1; size: NA; J: TRBJ1-5; DNA: TGCGCCAGCAGCCAAGTGGAAAGGGGGCGCAATCAGCCCCAGCATTTT; CDR3: CASSQVERGRNQPQHF
D: TRBD1; V: TRBV3-1; size: many; J: TRBJ2-1; DNA: TGTGCCAGCAGCCAAGCTTGGACAGGGGGGAATGAGCAGTTCTTC; CDR3: CASSQAWTGGNEQFF
D: NA; V: TRBV10-1; size: NA; J: TRBJ2-1; DNA: TGCGCCAGCAGTCCCCGGGGGAGAAGCTTCAATGAGCAGTTCTTC; CDR3: CASSPRGRSFNEQFF
D: NA; V: TRBV28; size: few; J: TRBJ2-2; DNA: TGTGCCAGCAGTTCCCCCCGGGATAGCGAGAGCACCGGGGAGCTGTTTTTT; CDR3: CASSSPRDSESTGELFF
D: TRBD2; V: TRBV28; size: many; J: TRBJ2-1; DNA: TGTGCCAGCAGTTTGTCGGCGGGAGGAACCGCCGATGAGCAGTTCTTC; CDR3: CASSLSAGGTADEQFF
D: TRBD2; V: TRBV6-2/TRBV6-3; size: NA; J: TRBJ2-2; DNA: TGTGCCAGCAGTTTAACTAGCGGGCACACCGGGGAGCTGTTTTTT; CDR3: CASSLTSGHTGELFF
D: NA; V: TRBV5-6; size: many; J: TRBJ2-1; DNA: TGTGCCAGCAGCCTAGGACAGTACTCCTACAATGAGCAGTTCTTC; CDR3: CASSLGQYSYNEQFF
D: NA; V: TRBV7-9; size: many; J: TRBJ2-7; DNA: TGTGCCAGCAGCTTAGCCGGGCAGGGCCTCTCCTACGAGCAGTACTTC; CDR3: CASSLAGQGLSYEQYF
D: NA; V: TRBV20-1; size: NA; J: TRBJ1-5; DNA: TGCAGTGCTAGATCGACATCGTATAGCAATCAGCCCCAGCATTTT; CDR3: CSARSTSYSNQPQHF